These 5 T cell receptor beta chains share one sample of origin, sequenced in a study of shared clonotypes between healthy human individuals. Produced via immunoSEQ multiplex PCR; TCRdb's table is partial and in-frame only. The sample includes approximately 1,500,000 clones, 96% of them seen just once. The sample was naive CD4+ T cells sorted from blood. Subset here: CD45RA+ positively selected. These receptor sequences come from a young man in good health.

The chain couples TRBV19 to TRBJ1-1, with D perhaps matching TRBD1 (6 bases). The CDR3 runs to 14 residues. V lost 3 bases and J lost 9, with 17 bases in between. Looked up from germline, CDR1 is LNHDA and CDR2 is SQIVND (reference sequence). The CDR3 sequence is CASSMGRGASQAFF. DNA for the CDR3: TGTGCCAGTAGTATGGGACGGGGGGCATCACAAGCTTTCTTT.

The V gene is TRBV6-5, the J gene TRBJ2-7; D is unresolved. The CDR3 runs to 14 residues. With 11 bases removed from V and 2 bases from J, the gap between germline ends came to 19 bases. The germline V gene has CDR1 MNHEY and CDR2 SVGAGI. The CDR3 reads CAVSLEYGPYEQYF. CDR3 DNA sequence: TGTGCCGTAAGTTTAGAATACGGACCCTACGAGCAGTACTTC.

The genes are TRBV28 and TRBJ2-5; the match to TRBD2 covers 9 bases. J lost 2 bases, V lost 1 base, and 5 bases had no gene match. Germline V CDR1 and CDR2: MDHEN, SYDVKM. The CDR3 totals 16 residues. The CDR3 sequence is CASSLYAGGAQETQYF. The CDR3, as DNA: TGTGCCAGCAGTTTATACGCGGGAGGGGCACAAGAGACCCAGTACTTC.

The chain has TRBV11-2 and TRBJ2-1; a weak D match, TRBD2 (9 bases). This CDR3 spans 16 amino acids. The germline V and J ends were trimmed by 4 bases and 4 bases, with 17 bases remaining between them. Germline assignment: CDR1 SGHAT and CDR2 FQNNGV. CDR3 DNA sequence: TGTGCCAGCAGCTATCAGGGGGCGGGAGGGTACAATGAGCAGTTCTTC. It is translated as CASSYQGAGGYNEQFF.

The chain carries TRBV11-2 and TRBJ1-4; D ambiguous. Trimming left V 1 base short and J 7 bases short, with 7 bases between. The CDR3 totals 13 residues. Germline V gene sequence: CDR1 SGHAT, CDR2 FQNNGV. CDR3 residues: CASSLAFGEKLFF. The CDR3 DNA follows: TGTGCCAGCAGCTTAGCGTTCGGTGAAAAACTGTTTTTT.